These 2 T cell receptor beta chains were all obtained from the same sample, sequenced in a study of glioma-infiltrating T cells. Amplification of TCR alpha and beta CDR3 regions from RNA used iRepertoire nested multiplex PCR. TCRdb re-derived calls from the multiplex PCR reads in MiXCR, one entry per CDR3 protein. This table holds 300,000 to 450,000 distinct CDR3 sequences, 41% found once. Sequencing was performed on glioma tissue, nonneoplastic brain tissue, or PBMCs (not recorded which). The receptors were sampled from a human donor with low-grade glioma or glioblastoma, undergoing nonglioma brain surgery, or in good health (not recorded which).

This clonotype appeared many times. Here the CDR3 DNA reads TGTGCCAGCAGCCATTCGACAGGGATCCAAGAGACCCAGTACTTC. It is translated as CASSHSTGIQETQYF. The chain employs TRBV6-1 and TRBJ2-5; the match to TRBD1 covers 7 bases. The CDR3 consists of 15 residues. Germline V gene lookup returns CDR1 MNHNS and CDR2 SASEGT. The J segment lost 1 base and the V segment lost 6 bases, leaving 8 bases of the junction unmatched.

This clonotype was observed many times. V is TRBV28 and J is TRBJ2-7, with 9 positions matching TRBD1. CDR3 length equals 14 residues. V shed 3 bases, J shed 4 bases, and the junction held 4 bases outside the gene matches. Germline CDR1 MDHEN, CDR2 SYDVKM. CDR3: CASSFTGGAYEQYF. In DNA, the CDR3 is TGTGCCAGCAGTTTCACAGGGGGCGCGTACGAGCAGTACTTC.